This record looks at one T cell receptor (beta chain) sequence and its context. This entry is derived from a study of beta chain features in type 1 diabetes. Study in general: What patients shared with healthy donors was a similar profile of age, gender and cell yields.

CDR1 is MNHNY, CDR2 SVGAGI, per germline (reference sequence). The CDR3 runs to 14 residues. V gave up 3 bases and J gave up 3 bases, with 11 bases separating them. Of the isolated RNA, all was reverse transcribed, and so the sequenced material was expressed TCRB transcripts. Repertoires were generated with immunoSEQ multiplex PCR, while TCRdb's copy carries only in-frame clones and drops some. The sample lists about 360,000 clones; around 12% were seen once. What was sequenced was naive CD4+ T cells from blood. The receptor was derived from a man aged 18 to 29 in good health. This chain joins TRBV6-6 and TRBJ1-2; no clear D gene. The CDR3 DNA reads as TGTGCCAGCAGTTATTTGAACAGCTACTATGGCTACACCTTC. It specifies CASSYLNSYYGYTF.